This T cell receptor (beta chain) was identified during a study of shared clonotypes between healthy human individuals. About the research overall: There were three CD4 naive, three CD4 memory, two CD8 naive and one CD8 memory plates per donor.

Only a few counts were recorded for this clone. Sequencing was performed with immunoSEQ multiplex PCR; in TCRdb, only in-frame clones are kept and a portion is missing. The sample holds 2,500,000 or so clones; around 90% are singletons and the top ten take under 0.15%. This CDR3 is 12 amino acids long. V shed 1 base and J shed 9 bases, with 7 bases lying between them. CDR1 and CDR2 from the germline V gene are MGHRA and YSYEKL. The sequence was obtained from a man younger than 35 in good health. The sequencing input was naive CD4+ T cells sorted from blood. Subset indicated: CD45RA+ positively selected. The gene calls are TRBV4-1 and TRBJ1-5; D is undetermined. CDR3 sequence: CASSQAGGPQHF. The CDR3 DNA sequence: TGCGCCAGCAGCCAAGCGGGAGGGCCCCAGCATTTT.